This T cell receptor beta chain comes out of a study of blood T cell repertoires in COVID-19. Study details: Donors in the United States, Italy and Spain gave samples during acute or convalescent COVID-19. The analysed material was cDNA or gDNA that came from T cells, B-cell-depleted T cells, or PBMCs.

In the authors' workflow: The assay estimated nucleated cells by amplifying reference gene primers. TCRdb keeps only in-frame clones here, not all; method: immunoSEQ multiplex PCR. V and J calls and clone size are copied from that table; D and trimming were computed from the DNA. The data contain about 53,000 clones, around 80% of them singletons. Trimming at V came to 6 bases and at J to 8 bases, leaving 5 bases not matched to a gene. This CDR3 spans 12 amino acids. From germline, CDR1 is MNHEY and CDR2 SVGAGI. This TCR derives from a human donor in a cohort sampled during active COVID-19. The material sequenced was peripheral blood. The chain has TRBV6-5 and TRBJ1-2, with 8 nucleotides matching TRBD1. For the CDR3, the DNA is TGTGCCAGCAGCCAGGGGGCATTGGGCTACACCTTC. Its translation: CASSQGALGYTF.